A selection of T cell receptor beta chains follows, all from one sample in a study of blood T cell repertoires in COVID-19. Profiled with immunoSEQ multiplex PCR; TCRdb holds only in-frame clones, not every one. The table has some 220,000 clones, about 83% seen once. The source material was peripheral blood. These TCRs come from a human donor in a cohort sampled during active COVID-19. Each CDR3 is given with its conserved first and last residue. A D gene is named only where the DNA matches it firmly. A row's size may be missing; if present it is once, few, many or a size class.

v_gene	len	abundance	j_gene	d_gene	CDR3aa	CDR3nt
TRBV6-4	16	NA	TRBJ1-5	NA	CASRWGPPYSNQPQHF	TGTGCCAGCAGGTGGGGCCCACCCTATAGCAATCAGCCCCAGCATTTT
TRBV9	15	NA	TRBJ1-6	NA	CASSVGPETGSPLHF	TGTGCCAGCAGCGTCGGCCCCGAGACAGGATCACCCCTCCACTTT
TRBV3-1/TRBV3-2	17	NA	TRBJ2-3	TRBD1	CASSQEWGGQGTDTQYF	TGTGCCAGCAGCCAAGAGTGGGGAGGACAGGGCACGGATACGCAGTATTTT
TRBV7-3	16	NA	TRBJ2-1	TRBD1	CASSQSGTGGYNEQFF	TGTGCCAGCAGCCAATCCGGGACAGGGGGATACAATGAGCAGTTCTTC
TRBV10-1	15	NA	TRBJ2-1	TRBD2	CASSQALAGSNEQFF	TGCGCCAGCAGTCAAGCACTAGCGGGATCCAATGAGCAGTTCTTC
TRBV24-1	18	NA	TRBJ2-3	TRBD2	CATSDLGLAGGYRDTQYF	TGTGCCACCAGTGATCTCGGACTAGCGGGAGGGTATAGAGATACGCAGTATTTT
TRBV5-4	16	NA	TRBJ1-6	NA	CASSLGGQTVNSPLHF	TGTGCCAGCAGCTTGGGGGGGCAGACGGTTAATTCACCCCTCCACTTT
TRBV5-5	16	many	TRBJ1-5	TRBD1	CASSLEPGTANQPQHF	TGTGCCAGCAGCTTGGAACCCGGGACAGCAAATCAGCCCCAGCATTTT
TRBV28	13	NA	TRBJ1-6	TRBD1	CASSSGQVSPLHF	TGTGCCAGCAGTTCCGGACAGGTGTCACCCCTCCACTTT
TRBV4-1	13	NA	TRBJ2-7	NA	CASSQGSHYEQYF	TGCGCCAGCAGCCAAGGTAGTCACTACGAGCAGTACTTC